This T cell receptor beta chain originates from a study of T cell repertoires in cytomegalovirus infection (dated by TCRdb to between 2018 and 2021). About the investigation overall: Donor HLA type was relevant to the analysis, because carriage of CMV infection together with the matching HLA type was indicated by public TCR beta signatures. What the research found in general, with its limitations: The ex vivo response was dominated by HLA-C-restricted CMV-specific TCR beta clonotypes, and the single most frequent clonotype in two of eight donors was supplied by these HLA-C-restricted clonotypes. Carriers of CMV infection plus the relevant HLA type were discriminated by the cumulative frequency of public TCR beta family members in the study cohort and in an independent roughly 340-donor cohort.

Its CDR3 holds 18 amino acids, cysteine through phenylalanine. Only the CDR3 portion is preserved as DNA: 54 bases, with reading frame beginning at the first base. The germline V gene gives CDR1 as SGHVS and CDR2 as FNYEAQ. Here V drops 0 bases and J drops 2 bases, and the junction holds 11 bases not matched to any gene. This clonotype has ten or more counts. No cognate antigen has been identified for it. Base qualities are not recorded, but no much larger clone differs from it by a single base. Instrument used: Illumina HiSeq 1500. TCRdb handled the public reads itself, with Q25 trimming in fastp and clone calling in MiXCR, and kept productive beta chains. Under each unique CDR3 protein, matching rows form one entry showing the most common genes and DNA. The sample table lists approximately 630,000 distinct CDR3 sequences, 20% to 30% of them with a count of one. The ten largest clones represent roughly 8% of the sample.

The chain joins TRBV7-6 to TRBJ2-3; the central 7 bases match TRBD1. The sample was CD8+ T cells from PBMCs. The TCR was taken from a human donor in good health (CMV status not recorded). Some clones in this sample may be carry-over from other donors' samples. The CDR3 protein is CASSLAGFGTVITDTQYF. DNA sequence: TGTGCCAGCAGCTTAGCGGGTTTCGGGACAGTAATCACAGATACGCAGTATTTT.